These 11 T cell receptor beta chains came from one sample sequenced in a study of T cells in localized non-small cell lung cancer. Clones were read by immunoSEQ multiplex PCR, and TCRdb kept only the in-frame ones, dropping some. Among 1,300 to 1,500 clones listed, around 25% were seen once. Sequenced material: normal lung tissue next to the tumor, taken before any cancer treatment. These TCRs come from a female donor at least 60 years old with stage I lung adenocarcinoma.

This clone was detected only a few times. CDR3 residues: CASSPRTASGYTF. DNA of the CDR3: TGTGCCAGCTCACCACGGACAGCTAGTGGCTACACCTTC. The chain employs TRBV18 and TRBJ1-2; D might be TRBD1 (6 bases). Trimming removed 1 base at V and 7 bases at J, with 10 bases between. The CDR3 is 13 residues long. Looked up from germline, CDR1 is KGHSH and CDR2 is LQKENI.

In its sample, this clone was seen a few times. The chain carries TRBV19 and TRBJ1-2, with 7 bases identical to TRBD1. J was trimmed by 0 bases and V by 9 bases; bases with no gene match: 4. The CDR3 spans 13 residues. Germline V gene sequence: CDR1 LNHDA, CDR2 SQIVND (reference sequence). The CDR3 loop is CASQTGTNYGYTF. The CDR3 coding sequence is TGTGCCAGCCAGACAGGGACTAACTATGGCTACACCTTC. Supplemented by reference TRBV19 and TRBJ1-2, the full variable domain reads DGGITQSPKYLFRKEGQNVTLSCEQNLNHDAMYWYRQDPGQGLRLIYYSQIVNDFQKGDIAEGYSVSREKKESFPLTVTSAQKNPTAFYLCASQTGTNYGYTFGSGTRLTVV.

The V call is TRBV18, the J call TRBJ2-3; no firm D call. Trimming pared 3 bases from V and 1 base from J, leaving 20 bases between. The V gene's germline CDR1 is KGHSH and CDR2 LQKENI. This CDR3 region has 18 residues. The CDR3 is CASSPPSMSASGTDTQYF. CDR3 DNA: TGTGCCAGCTCACCCCCATCGATGTCGGCGTCTGGCACAGATACGCAGTATTTT.

This chain connects TRBV18 to TRBJ1-5, with D maybe TRBD1 (5 bases). Germline values: CDR1 KGHSH, CDR2 LQKENI. This CDR3 has 15 residues. The V end lost 0 bases, the J end lost 2 bases, and 8 bases lay between the germline ends. For the CDR3, the DNA is TGTGCCAGCTCACCACCGGGGCAGGGCAATCAGCCCCAGCATTTT. Its protein product is CASSPPGQGNQPQHF.

This clone is medium-sized (0.01 to 0.1%). The V gene is TRBV11-3, the J gene TRBJ1-2, with 8 positions matching TRBD1. V trimming: 7 bases; J trimming: 6 bases; junction bases outside the gene matches: 13. This CDR3 is 15 amino acids long. Germline V gene lookup returns CDR1 SGHNT and CDR2 YENEEA. The CDR3 spells CASTLTGQGIHGYTF. In nucleotides, the CDR3 is TGTGCCAGCACCCTTACTGGACAGGGCATACATGGCTACACCTTC.

This clone occurred a few times. The J gene is TRBJ2-3, the V gene TRBV11-1, with D perhaps TRBD1 (6 bases). This CDR3 is 14 amino acids long. V was trimmed by 4 bases and J by 0 bases, leaving 8 bases between them. Germline V gene data show CDR1 as SGHAT and CDR2 as FQDESV (reference sequence). CDR3 in amino acids: CASSWGLSTDTQYF. The DNA for the CDR3 is TGTGCCAGCAGCTGGGGGCTTAGCACAGATACGCAGTATTTT.

Only a few counts were recorded for this clone. The J gene is TRBJ2-1, the V gene TRBV11-3, with 10 nucleotides matching TRBD2. The germline CDR1 and CDR2 sequences are SGHNT and YENEEA. This CDR3 is 15 amino acids long. Trimming removed 2 bases from V and 5 bases from J; junction bases left unmatched: 3. The DNA of the CDR3 is TGTGCCAGCAGCTTAACTAGCGGGAAACACAATGAGCAGTTCTTC. Its translation: CASSLTSGKHNEQFF.

J is TRBJ1-3 and V is TRBV4-1; TRBD1 might be the D (6 bases). Germline V gene data show CDR1 as MGHRA and CDR2 as YSYEKL. The CDR3 is 16 amino acids. Trimming cost V 0 bases and J 4 bases, with 13 bases left between them. The DNA of the CDR3 is TGCGCCAGCAGCCAAGATCACGGGGGGGCAGGAAACACCATATATTTT. Translation: CASSQDHGGAGNTIYF.

Only a few counts were recorded for this clone. The rearrangement joins TRBV18 to TRBJ2-1, with TRBD2 matching 8 bases. Unmatched junction bases numbered 10, after V lost 3 bases and J lost 6 bases. The CDR3 totals 16 residues. Germline V gene sequence: CDR1 KGHSH, CDR2 LQKENI. CDR3 DNA sequence: TGTGCCAGCTCACCGGGGTTGGGCGGGAGGTCCAATGAGCAGTTCTTC. Translation gives CASSPGLGGRSNEQFF.

This clone was seen more than once but under ten times. The chain combines TRBV6-8 with TRBJ2-3; D may correspond to TRBD1 or TRBD2 (6 bases each). The V and J ends lost 1 base and 5 bases respectively, with 13 bases between them. Germline V CDR1 and CDR2: MNHGY, SAAAGT. CDR3 size: 15 residues. The CDR3 nucleotides read TGTGCCAGCAGTTACTGGGGGGCGCGTGGAGATACGCAGTATTTT. This translates into CASSYWGARGDTQYF.

This clone came up once. The chain employs TRBV19 and TRBJ2-7; TRBD2 matches at 7 bases. The CDR3 totals 14 residues. The V gene end was trimmed by 3 bases and the J gene end by 3 bases; junction bases not matched to a gene: 5. In germline, CDR1 is LNHDA, CDR2 SQIVND (reference sequence). The CDR3 nucleotides are TGTGCCAGTAGTATGAGCGGGGCAGGCTACGAGCAGTACTTC. Translated: CASSMSGAGYEQYF.